One and the same sample provided the 13 T cell receptor beta chains below, sequenced in a study of shared clonotypes between healthy human individuals. Assay: immunoSEQ multiplex PCR; the TCRdb copy retains only in-frame clones and omits some. The table shows about 2.4 million clones, with 80% to 95% occurring only once. Material for sequencing was naive CD4+ T cells from PBMCs. This sample's subset: CD45RA+ positively selected. These receptors all stem from a man between 18 and 29 years old in good health. Some clones in this sample may be carry-over from other donors' samples.

The V call is TRBV28, the J call TRBJ1-1; 8 bases are shared with TRBD1. Germline V lookup: CDR1 MDHEN, CDR2 SYDVKM. Trimming removed 8 bases from V and 3 bases from J; junction bases left unmatched: 14. The CDR3 has 16 amino acids. Here the CDR3 reads CASSRVAGGAYTEAFF. The CDR3 region has the DNA TGTGCCAGCTCGCGCGTCGCAGGGGGCGCATACACTGAAGCTTTCTTT.

The rearrangement uses TRBV19 and TRBJ1-3; TRBD1 matches 7 bases. V dropped 6 bases and J dropped 0; count of bases not matched to a gene: 8. The length of the CDR3 is 16 residues. Germline V CDR1 and CDR2: LNHDA, SQIVND (reference sequence). CDR3: CASRPRTGDSGNTIYF. The DNA of the CDR3 is TGTGCCAGTAGGCCAAGAACAGGGGACTCTGGAAACACCATATATTTT.

A note on this clone: Additional DNA sequences in this sample encode the identical CDR3. The chain links TRBV5-1 to TRBJ2-2; 10 bases match TRBD1. V lost 5 bases, J lost 4 bases, and 5 bases stayed unmatched. CDR3 length: 15 residues. Germline V CDR1 and CDR2: SGHRS, YFSETQ. CDR3 DNA sequence: TGCGCCAGCAGTTCCGGGACAGGGGTCACCGGGGAGCTGTTTTTT. It codes for CASSSGTGVTGELFF.

The chain combines TRBV6-4 with TRBJ2-7; D might be TRBD1 (5 bases). The CDR3 contains 12 residues. Germline CDR1 is MRHNA and CDR2 is SNTAGT. V lost 5 bases and J 3 bases, leaving 8 bases between the germline ends. The CDR3 region has the DNA TGTGCCAGCAGTCGCGACAGCTACGAGCAGTACTTC. Its translation is CASSRDSYEQYF.

V gene TRBV7-9 combines with J gene TRBJ1-3, with TRBD1 as a possible D gene (5 bases). The CDR3 is 16 residues long. Trimming took off 1 base at V and 4 bases at J, with 14 bases between the two ends. Germline loops: CDR1 SEHNR, CDR2 FQNEAQ (reference sequence). CDR3 sequence reads: CASSLEAGGTGNTIYF. CDR3 nucleotides: TGTGCCAGCAGCTTAGAAGCCGGAGGGACGGGAAACACCATATATTTT.

The chain combines TRBV7-9 with TRBJ2-1; TRBD1 aligns across 8 bases. Trimming took 5 bases from V and 6 from J; bases not matched to a gene: 12. The CDR3 extends over 16 amino acids. CDR1 is SEHNR, CDR2 FQNEAQ, per germline (reference sequence). The CDR3 region is CASSRAPGTGSNEQFF. The CDR3 DNA sequence: TGTGCCAGCAGCCGCGCCCCCGGGACAGGCAGCAATGAGCAGTTCTTC.

The gene calls are TRBV30 and TRBJ2-4; unclear D gene. The length of the CDR3 is 13 residues. CDR1 and CDR2 (germline): GTSNPN, SVGIG (reference sequence). V was pared by 2 bases and J by 8 bases, with 13 bases between. The CDR3 loop reads CAWSRQNRDIQYF. In DNA, the CDR3 is TGTGCCTGGAGTCGTCAGAATCGGGACATTCAGTACTTC.

J is TRBJ1-1 and V is TRBV5-1; the D is unclear. There are 16 residues in the CDR3. The germline CDR1 and CDR2 sequences are SGHRS and YFSETQ. Trimming took 3 bases from V and 2 from J, leaving 17 bases between them. The CDR3 DNA reads as TGCGCCAGCAGCTCGCGACGTTATGATCTTAACACTGAAGCTTTCTTT. It yields the protein CASSSRRYDLNTEAFF.

The CDR3 loop is CASSVRGPEQFF. The CDR3 DNA reads as TGTGCCAGCAGTGTAAGAGGACCTGAGCAGTTCTTC. This chain joins TRBV6-1 and TRBJ2-1; D uncertain. CDR1 and CDR2 from the germline V gene are MNHNS and SASEGT. V lost 4 bases, J lost 9 bases, and 10 bases lay in between. This CDR3 contains 12 residues.

V gene TRBV5-1 combines with J gene TRBJ2-2, with 9 bases aligning to TRBD2. Germline CDR1 and CDR2: SGHRS and YFSETQ. After removal of 5 bases from V and 7 bases from J, the junction contained 3 bases not matched to a gene. The CDR3 sequence is 13 residues long. CDR3 amino acids: CASSLAGHGELFF. The CDR3 coding sequence is TGCGCCAGCAGTCTAGCGGGACACGGGGAGCTGTTTTTT.

J is TRBJ2-5 and V is TRBV2; D remains ambiguous. Germline CDR1 SNHLY, CDR2 FYNNEI. The CDR3 is 13 residues long. V was clipped by 7 bases and J by 4 bases, with 13 bases between them. CDR3 DNA: TGTGCCAGCACAGTTTTGGAAGGAGAGACCCAGTACTTC. Protein: CASTVLEGETQYF.

The rearrangement uses TRBV15 and TRBJ2-1; 9 bases are shared with TRBD1. Germline V gene data show CDR1 as LNHNV and CDR2 as YYDKDF (reference sequence). With 0 bases clipped from V and 9 bases from J, the junction kept 9 bases outside the gene matches. This CDR3 has 16 amino acids. The CDR3 region is CATSRDLGQGFAEQFF. DNA for the CDR3: TGTGCCACCAGCAGAGATTTAGGACAGGGGTTTGCTGAGCAGTTCTTC.

This clone was counted a single time. V and J are TRBV5-1 and TRBJ2-2; 9 bases agree with TRBD1. This CDR3 contains 16 residues. V lost 1 base to trimming and J lost 7 bases; unmatched junction nucleotides: 8. Per germline, CDR1 SGHRS and CDR2 YFSETQ. The CDR3 DNA reads as TGCGCCAGCAGCTTGATCCCGGGACAGGGCTTCGGGGAGCTGTTTTTT. Translation gives CASSLIPGQGFGELFF.